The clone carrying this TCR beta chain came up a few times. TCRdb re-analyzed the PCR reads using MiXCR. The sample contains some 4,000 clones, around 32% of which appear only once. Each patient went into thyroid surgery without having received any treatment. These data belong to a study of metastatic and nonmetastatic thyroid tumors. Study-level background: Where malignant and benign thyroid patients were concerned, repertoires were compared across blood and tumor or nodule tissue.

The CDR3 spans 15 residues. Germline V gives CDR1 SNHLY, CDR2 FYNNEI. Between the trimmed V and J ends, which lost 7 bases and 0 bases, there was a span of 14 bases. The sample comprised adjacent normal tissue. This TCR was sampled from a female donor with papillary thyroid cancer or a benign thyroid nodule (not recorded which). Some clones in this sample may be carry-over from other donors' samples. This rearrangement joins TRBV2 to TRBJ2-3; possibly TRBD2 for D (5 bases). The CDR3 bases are TGTGCCAGCATTCGGGATTTTGGAAGCACAGATACGCAGTATTTT. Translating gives CASIRDFGSTDTQYF.